Sequencing of this T cell receptor beta chain was carried out in a study of regulatory T cells in long-lasting Graves disease. Regarding the study as a whole: Persistent disease exhibited a predilection for TRBV28, TRBJ1-2 and TRBJ2-5. A greater number of public clonotypes (about 3,000) was shared by persistent patients than by new patients (over 900).

Turning to this clonotype: Its antigen is as yet unknown.

Through Arm-PCR of CDR3 regions and iRepertoire HTBI primers, TCR beta libraries were built. TCRdb re-called the multiplex PCR reads with MiXCR, one entry per CDR3 protein. The profile shows about 470,000 distinct CDR3 sequences, about a fifth of them singletons. Germline V lookup: CDR1 MGHRA, CDR2 YSYEKL. Trimming took off 4 bases at V and 1 base at J, with 19 bases between the two ends. The CDR3 loop spans 17 amino acids. The time point is: persistent/refractory GD, antithyroid drugs over 5 years with positive TRAb. Making the TCR library involved RNA that had been extracted from PBMCs. As a group, patients came from one endocrinology department in Xi'an, China. Collection of peripheral blood (around 10 milliliters) was done using EDTA tubes.

The material was peripheral blood mononuclear cells (PBMCs), obtained when the disease was refractory, from a patient treated with antithyroid drugs. This chain joins TRBV4-1 and TRBJ1-1; D call uncertain. This TCR derives from a female donor with Graves disease. CDR3 in amino acids: CASSLFPGSGRNTEAFF. The CDR3 DNA reads TGCGCCAGCAGCCTATTCCCGGGTTCGGGCAGGAACACTGAAGCTTTCTTT.